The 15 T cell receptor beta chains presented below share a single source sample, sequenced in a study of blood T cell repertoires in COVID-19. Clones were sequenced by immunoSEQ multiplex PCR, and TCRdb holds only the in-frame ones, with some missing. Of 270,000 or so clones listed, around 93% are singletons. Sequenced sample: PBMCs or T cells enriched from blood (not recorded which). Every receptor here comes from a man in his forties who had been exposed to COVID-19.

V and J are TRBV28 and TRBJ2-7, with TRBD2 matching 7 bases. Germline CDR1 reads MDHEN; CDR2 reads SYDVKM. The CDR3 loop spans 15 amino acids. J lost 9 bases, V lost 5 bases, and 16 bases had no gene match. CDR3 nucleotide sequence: TGTGCCAGCAGTCCGACTAGCACCCCGTGGGTCGGGCAGTACTTC. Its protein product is CASSPTSTPWVGQYF.

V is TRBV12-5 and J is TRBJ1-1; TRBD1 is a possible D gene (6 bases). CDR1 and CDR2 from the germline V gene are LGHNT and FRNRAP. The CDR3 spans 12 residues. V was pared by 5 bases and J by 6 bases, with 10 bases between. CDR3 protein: CASGTGWAEAFF. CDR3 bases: TGTGCTAGTGGTACAGGGTGGGCTGAAGCTTTCTTT. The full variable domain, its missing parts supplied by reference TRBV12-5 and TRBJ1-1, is DARVTQTPRHKVTEMGQEVTMRCQPILGHNTVFWYRQTMMQGLELLAYFRNRAPLDDSGMPKDRFSAEMPDATLATLKIQPSEPRDSAVYFCASGTGWAEAFFGQGTRLTVV.

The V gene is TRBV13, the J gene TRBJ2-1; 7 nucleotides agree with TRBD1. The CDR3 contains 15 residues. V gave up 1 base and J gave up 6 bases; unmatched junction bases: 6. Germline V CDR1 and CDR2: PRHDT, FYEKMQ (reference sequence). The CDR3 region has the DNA TGTGCCAGCAGCTTAGAGGGGCACAGGGGCAATGAGCAGTTCTTC. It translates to CASSLEGHRGNEQFF.

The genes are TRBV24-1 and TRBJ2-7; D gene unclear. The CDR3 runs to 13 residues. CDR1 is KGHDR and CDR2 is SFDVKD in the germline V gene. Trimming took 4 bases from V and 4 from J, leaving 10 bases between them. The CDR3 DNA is TGTGCCACCAGTGACCAAAACAGTTACGAGCAGTACTTC. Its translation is CATSDQNSYEQYF.

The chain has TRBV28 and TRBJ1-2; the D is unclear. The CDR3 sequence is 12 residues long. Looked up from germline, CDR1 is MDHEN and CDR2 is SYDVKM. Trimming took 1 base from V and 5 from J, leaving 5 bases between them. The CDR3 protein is CASSLLTYGYTF. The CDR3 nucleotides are TGTGCCAGCAGTTTATTGACTTATGGCTACACCTTC.

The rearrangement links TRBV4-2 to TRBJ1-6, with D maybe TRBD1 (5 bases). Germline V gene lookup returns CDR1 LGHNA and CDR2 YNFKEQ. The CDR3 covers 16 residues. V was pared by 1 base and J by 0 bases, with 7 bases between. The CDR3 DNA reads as TGTGCCAGCAGCCAAGCGGGGGGCTCCTATAATTCACCCCTCCACTTT. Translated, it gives CASSQAGGSYNSPLHF.

CDR3: CASSVAGRSYEQYF. The CDR3 coding sequence is TGTGCCAGCAGCGTAGCGGGGAGGTCATACGAGCAGTACTTC. The chain is built from TRBV6-5 and TRBJ2-7, with 8 bases fitting TRBD2. The germline gives CDR1 MNHEY, CDR2 SVGAGI. Unmatched junction bases numbered 8, after V lost 6 bases and J lost 4 bases. This CDR3 has 14 residues.

CDR3 sequence reads: CAWIQNLGGSSYNEQFF. For the CDR3, the DNA is TGTGCCTGGATACAGAACCTCGGCGGGAGCTCCTACAATGAGCAGTTCTTC. The chain carries TRBV30 and TRBJ2-1, with 7 bases fitting TRBD2. CDR1 and CDR2 from the germline V gene are GTSNPN and SVGIG (reference sequence). J was trimmed by 0 bases and V by 4 bases; bases with no gene match: 12. There are 17 residues in the CDR3.

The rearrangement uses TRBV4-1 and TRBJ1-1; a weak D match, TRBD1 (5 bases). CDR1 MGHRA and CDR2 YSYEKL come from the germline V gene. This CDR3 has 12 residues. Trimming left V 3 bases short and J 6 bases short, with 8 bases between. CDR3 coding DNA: TGCGCCAGCAGCCAGGGAGGGGCTGAAGCTTTCTTT. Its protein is CASSQGGAEAFF.

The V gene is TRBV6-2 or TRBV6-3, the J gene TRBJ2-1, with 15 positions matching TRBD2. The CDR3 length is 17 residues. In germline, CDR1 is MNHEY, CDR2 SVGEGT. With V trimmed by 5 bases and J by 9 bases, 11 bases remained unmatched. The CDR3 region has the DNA TGTGCCAGCAGTACATGGACTAGCGGGAGGGCCAGTCCTGAGCAGTTCTTC. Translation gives CASSTWTSGRASPEQFF.

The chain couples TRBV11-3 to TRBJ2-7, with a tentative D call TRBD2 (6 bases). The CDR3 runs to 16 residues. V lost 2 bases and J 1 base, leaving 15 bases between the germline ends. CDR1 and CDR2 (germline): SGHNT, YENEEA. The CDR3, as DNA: TGTGCCAGCAGCTTAAGCCGCGGGACGTATTCCTACGAGCAGTACTTC. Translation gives CASSLSRGTYSYEQYF.

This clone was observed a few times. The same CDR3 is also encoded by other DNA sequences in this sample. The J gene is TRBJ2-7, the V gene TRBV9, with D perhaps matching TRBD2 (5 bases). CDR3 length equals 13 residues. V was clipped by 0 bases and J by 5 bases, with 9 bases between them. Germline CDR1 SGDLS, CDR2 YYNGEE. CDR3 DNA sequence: TGTGCCAGCAGCGTAGTCGGAGGTGACGAGCAGTACTTC. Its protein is CASSVVGGDEQYF.

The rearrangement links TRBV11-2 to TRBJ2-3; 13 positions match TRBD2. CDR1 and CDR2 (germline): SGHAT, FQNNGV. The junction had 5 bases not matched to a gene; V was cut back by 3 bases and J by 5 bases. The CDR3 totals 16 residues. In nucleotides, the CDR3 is TGTGCCAGCAGCTTCAGGACTAGCGGGAGAGGAGATACGCAGTATTTT. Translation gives CASSFRTSGRGDTQYF.

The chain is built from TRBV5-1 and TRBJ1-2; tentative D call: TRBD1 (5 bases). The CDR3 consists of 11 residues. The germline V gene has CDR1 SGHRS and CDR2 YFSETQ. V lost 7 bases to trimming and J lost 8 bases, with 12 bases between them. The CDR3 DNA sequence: TGCGCCAGCGGCCAGGGAAACGGCTACACCTTC. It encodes CASGQGNGYTF.

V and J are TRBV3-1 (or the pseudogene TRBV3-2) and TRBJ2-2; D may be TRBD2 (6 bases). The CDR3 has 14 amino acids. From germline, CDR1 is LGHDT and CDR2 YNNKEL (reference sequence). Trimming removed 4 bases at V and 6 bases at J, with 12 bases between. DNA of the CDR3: TGTGCCAGCAGCCTTCGTAGCGGCGCCGGGGAGCTGTTTTTT. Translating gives CASSLRSGAGELFF.